The text below deals with one TCR beta chain. This clonotype was seen repeatedly, ten times or more. The clone's antigen remains unknown. The input lacks base qualities; no much larger clone sits a single base away. Sequencer: Illumina HiSeq 1500. TCRdb passed the public sequencing reads through fastp at Q25 and MiXCR, retaining productive beta sequences. All rows with the same CDR3 protein become a single entry with the most common DNA and genes. The sample data list about 300,000 distinct CDR3 sequences, and about 9.1% of these were observed just once. The ten most abundant clones make up approximately 2.3% of the sample. This sample was included in a study of T cell repertoires in cytomegalovirus infection (dated by TCRdb to the late 2010s). Broadly, across the study: Donor HLA type was relevant to the analysis, as public TCR beta signatures indicated carriage of CMV infection together with the matching HLA type.

The junction shows trimming of 0 bases on V and 8 bases on J, plus 10 bases between the germline ends. From the cysteine up to the phenylalanine, the CDR3 has a length of 13 residues. Only the CDR3 DNA is retained, 39 bases long and in frame from the first base. Looking up the germline V gene yields CDR1 MNHEY and CDR2 SVGAGI. Broader findings and caveats from the paper: In both this cohort and an independent roughly 400-donor cohort, the cumulative frequency of public TCR beta family members distinguished carriers of CMV infection plus the relevant HLA type. In the ex vivo response, HLA-C-restricted CMV-specific TCR beta clonotypes were dominant, and in two of eight donors the single most frequent clonotype came from this HLA-C-restricted group.

This clonotype was sampled from a human donor in good health (CMV status not recorded). Some clones in this sample may be carry-over from other donors' samples. Recombination joined TRBV6-5 with TRBJ1-2; no confident D gene assignment can be made. The specimen was PBMCs. The CDR3 sequence is CASSYSKAVGYTF. The DNA sequence is given as TGTGCCAGCAGTTACTCGAAGGCGGTCGGCTACACCTTC.